Presented here are 32 T cell receptor beta chains from one specimen sequenced in a study of control samples from healthy donors and cancer patients. Measured with immunoSEQ multiplex PCR; TCRdb has only the in-frame clones, and not every one. The data contain some 120,000 clones, 88% of them singletons. What was sequenced was blood. These receptors all come from a woman between 65 and 79 years old in good health.

The chain combines TRBV12-3 or TRBV12-4 with TRBJ1-2; the match to TRBD1 covers 7 bases. Germline trimming cut 9 bases from V and 8 bases from J; bases unmatched to any gene: 12. The length of the CDR3 is 13 residues. CDR3 sequence reads: CASGGDRAEGYTF. For the CDR3, the DNA is TGTGCCAGTGGGGGCGACAGGGCAGAAGGCTACACCTTC.

The rearrangement links TRBV4-2 to TRBJ1-2; 8 bases are a match to TRBD1. The CDR3 spans 19 residues. Germline CDR1 and CDR2: LGHNA and YNFKEQ. J was trimmed by 0 bases and V by 1 base; bases with no gene match: 13. The CDR3 DNA sequence: TGTGCCAGCAGCCAAGCATCGGGCAGGGGGCTTCTAGCTAACTATGGCTACACCTTC. Translation gives CASSQASGRGLLANYGYTF.

This chain uses TRBV3-1 (or the pseudogene TRBV3-2) with TRBJ1-2, with D possibly TRBD1 on 5 matching bases. The germline CDR1 and CDR2 sequences are LGHDT and YNNKEL (reference sequence). The CDR3 contains 17 residues. V was trimmed by 0 bases and J by 7 bases, leaving 21 bases between them. The CDR3 loop is CASSQDSVRAGRSGYTF. CDR3 sequence (DNA): TGTGCCAGCAGCCAAGATTCGGTCCGGGCAGGGCGATCTGGCTACACCTTC.

Only one count was recorded for this clone. This sequence joins TRBV5-1 and TRBJ2-6, with 7 bases lining up with TRBD1. From germline, CDR1 is SGHRS and CDR2 YFSETQ. Unmatched junction bases numbered 3, after V lost 4 bases and J lost 2 bases. The CDR3 extends over 15 amino acids. The CDR3 loop is CASSTGTAGANVLTF. The CDR3 coding sequence is TGCGCCAGCAGCACCGGGACAGCTGGGGCCAACGTCCTGACTTTC.

The chain uses TRBV6-4 and TRBJ2-1; D perhaps matches TRBD1 (5 bases). Germline V CDR1 and CDR2: MRHNA, SNTAGT. V was clipped by 2 bases and J by 7 bases, with 9 bases between them. The CDR3 totals 13 residues. CDR3 sequence (DNA): TGTGCCAGCAGTGACAAGGGGATGAATGAGCAGTTCTTC. Protein product: CASSDKGMNEQFF.

The DNA of the CDR3 is TGTGCCAGCAGCGGCCGGACCGAGAATCAGCCCCAGCATTTT. Its protein is CASSGRTENQPQHF. The rearrangement uses TRBV2 and TRBJ1-5; D is unclear. The ends were cut back, 6 bases at V and 4 bases at J, with 13 bases in the middle. Germline CDR1 SNHLY, CDR2 FYNNEI. The CDR3 loop spans 14 amino acids.

This chain uses TRBV27 with TRBJ1-5, with no clear D. The V gene's germline CDR1 is MNHEY and CDR2 SMNVEV (reference sequence). This CDR3 region has 14 residues. Trimming cost V 6 bases and J 0 bases, with 9 bases left between them. CDR3 bases: TGTGCCAGCAGGGCATCTTATAGCAATCAGCCCCAGCATTTT. Residues: CASRASYSNQPQHF.

The chain links TRBV7-9 to TRBJ1-1; D gene unclear. This CDR3 is 13 amino acids long. The V gene lost 0 bases and the J gene lost 1 base, with 3 bases spanning the gap. CDR1 and CDR2 from the germline V gene are SEHNR and FQNEAQ (reference sequence). The CDR3 DNA follows: TGTGCCAGCAGCTTAGCGGCGAACACTGAAGCTTTCTTT. Translating gives CASSLAANTEAFF. The entire variable domain, with the rest obtained from reference TRBV7-9 and TRBJ1-1, is as follows: DTGVSQNPRHKITKRGQNVTFRCDPISEHNRLYWYRQTLGQGPEFLTYFQNEAQLEKSRLLSDRFSAERPKGSFSTLEIQRTEQGDSAMYLCASSLAANTEAFFGQGTRLTVV.

The rearrangement joins TRBV29-1 to TRBJ2-1; 9 bases agree with TRBD1. The length of the CDR3 is 16 residues. Looked up from germline, CDR1 is SQVTM and CDR2 is ANQGSEA. Trimming removed 3 bases from V and 0 bases from J; junction bases left unmatched: 6. CDR3 amino acids: CSVEGGQGSSYNEQFF. The DNA of the CDR3 is TGCAGCGTTGAGGGGGGACAGGGCAGCTCCTACAATGAGCAGTTCTTC.

The rearrangement uses TRBV5-1 and TRBJ1-1, with TRBD1 matching over 11 bases. Germline CDR1 and CDR2: SGHRS and YFSETQ. V lost 4 bases, J lost 5 bases, and 7 bases stayed unmatched. The CDR3 has 15 amino acids. CDR3 protein: CASSEDRGQRTEAFF. The CDR3 DNA is TGCGCCAGCAGCGAGGACAGGGGGCAAAGAACTGAAGCTTTCTTT.

The rearrangement uses TRBV7-9 and TRBJ2-7; 7 bases are a match to TRBD1. The CDR3 extends over 15 amino acids. CDR1 is SEHNR and CDR2 is FQNEAQ in the germline V gene (reference sequence). Trimming removed 4 bases from V and 3 bases from J; junction bases left unmatched: 9. The CDR3 nucleotides are TGTGCCAGCAGCTCACCCCCGACAGGGTTCTACGAGCAGTACTTC. Translation: CASSSPPTGFYEQYF.

The CDR3: CASSTRGYGNQPQHF. The CDR3 nucleotides are TGTGCCAGCAGTACTCGGGGATACGGCAATCAGCCCCAGCATTTT. The chain couples TRBV6-5 to TRBJ1-5, with D uncertain. CDR3 length: 15 residues. Between the trimmed V and J ends, which lost 5 bases and 2 bases, there was a span of 13 bases. Germline V lookup: CDR1 MNHEY, CDR2 SVGAGI.

The rearrangement joins TRBV5-5 to TRBJ2-2; TRBD1 might be the D (5 bases). V shed 0 bases and J shed 4 bases, with 10 bases lying between them. Germline lookup yields CDR1 SGHKS and CDR2 YYEKEE (reference sequence). This CDR3 has 15 residues. As DNA, the CDR3 is TGTGCCAGCAGCTTGGAGGGGATTGGCACCGGGGAGCTGTTTTTT. Its protein is CASSLEGIGTGELFF.

This chain links TRBV5-4 with TRBJ1-1; possible D gene TRBD1, 5 bases. Trimming left V 2 bases short and J 1 base short, with 12 bases between. Looked up from germline, CDR1 is SGHNT and CDR2 is YYREEE (reference sequence). The CDR3 loop spans 15 amino acids. The CDR3 spells CASSFPGTANTEAFF. The CDR3 nucleotides read TGTGCCAGCAGCTTCCCGGGGACGGCGAACACTGAAGCTTTCTTT.

The chain joins TRBV4-1 to TRBJ2-5; D is perhaps TRBD1 (6 bases). V lost 0 bases, J lost 7 bases, and 12 bases lay in between. Germline CDR1 MGHRA, CDR2 YSYEKL. The CDR3 runs to 14 residues. The DNA for the CDR3 is TGCGCCAGCAGCCAAGAAAGAGGGGGTAGGACCCAGTACTTC. Protein sequence: CASSQERGGRTQYF.

This clone has just one count. The chain has TRBV7-2 and TRBJ2-5; TRBD2 matches 9 bases. This CDR3 comprises 16 residues. CDR1 and CDR2 from the germline V gene are SGHTA and FQGNSA. V was pared by 1 base and J by 6 bases, with 9 bases of the junction left unmatched. The CDR3 spells CASSLVFLAGLKTQYF. The CDR3 region has the DNA TGTGCCAGCAGCTTAGTCTTCCTAGCGGGGTTAAAGACCCAGTACTTC.

The CDR3 DNA is TGCAGTGCTAGTGAAGGCGTTAGGGAGCTGTTTTTT. Residues: CSASEGVRELFF. This chain connects TRBV20-1 to TRBJ2-2; no reliable D call. CDR1 and CDR2 from the germline V gene are DFQATT and SNEGSKA (reference sequence). This CDR3 spans 12 amino acids. V was trimmed by 3 bases and J by 9 bases, leaving 11 bases between them.

The chain couples TRBV4-2 to TRBJ2-1; weak D call: TRBD2 (7 bases). CDR3 length: 14 residues. Germline lookup yields CDR1 LGHNA and CDR2 YNFKEQ. Trimming took 4 bases from V and 8 from J, leaving 15 bases between them. The CDR3: CASSPTGGGYEQFF. Written as DNA, the CDR3 is TGTGCCAGCAGCCCGACGGGGGGCGGGTATGAGCAGTTCTTC.

This clone occurred once. The V gene is TRBV12-3 or TRBV12-4, the J gene TRBJ1-2; the D gene is possibly TRBD1 (5 bases). Trimming cost V 5 bases and J 5 bases, with 9 bases left between them. This CDR3 contains 12 residues. The CDR3 DNA reads TGTGCCAGCAGTCCTCAGGGTTATGGCTACACCTTC. Translated: CASSPQGYGYTF.

The chain joins TRBV27 to TRBJ1-1; no reliable D call. CDR3 length: 11 amino acids. V was shortened by 4 bases and J by 7 bases, with 7 bases between the two germline ends. The germline V gene encodes CDR1 MNHEY and CDR2 SMNVEV (reference sequence). The DNA of the CDR3 is TGTGCCAGCAGTTCCCAGGTTGAAGCTTTCTTT. It encodes CASSSQVEAFF.

The count of this clone is one. The rearrangement links TRBV19 to TRBJ1-5, with TRBD1 identical over 7 bases. From germline, CDR1 is LNHDA and CDR2 SQIVND (reference sequence). The CDR3 is 15 amino acids. The V and J ends lost 3 bases and 2 bases, in that order; junction bases with no gene match: 4. The CDR3 DNA reads TGTGCCAGTAGTATCGGACAGGTGGGCAATCAGCCCCAGCATTTT. Its translation is CASSIGQVGNQPQHF.

The gene calls are TRBV7-8 and TRBJ1-3; TRBD1 might be the D (6 bases). Germline V gene sequence: CDR1 SGHVS, CDR2 FQNEAQ. The V end was cut by 4 bases, the J end by 7 bases, with 17 bases between. The CDR3 is 15 amino acids. CDR3 coding DNA: TGTGCCAGCAGCTACGGGGGGGGCAATAGGAACACCATATATTTT. It yields the protein CASSYGGGNRNTIYF.

J is TRBJ1-1 and V is TRBV7-3; TRBD1 is a possible D gene (5 bases). V gave up 5 bases and J gave up 11 bases, with 21 bases separating them. There are 14 residues in the CDR3. Germline V gene lookup returns CDR1 SGHTA and CDR2 FQGTGA. Written as DNA, the CDR3 is TGTGCCAGCAGCCTCCACGGGGGGGATAGTCGGGCTTTCTTT. It specifies CASSLHGGDSRAFF. Looking up the rest from reference TRBV7-3 and TRBJ1-1 gives the full variable domain: GAGVSQTPSNKVTEKGKYVELRCDPISGHTALYWYRQSLGQGPEFLIYFQGTGAADDSGLPNDRFFAVRPEGSVSTLKIQRTERGDSAVYLCASSLHGGDSRAFFGQGTRLTVV.

As for this clone: This sample includes further DNA sequences coding for the same CDR3. The CDR3 bases are TGTGCCAGCAGCCAAGAAGTCCTCTCTGGAAACACCATATATTTT. Translating gives CASSQEVLSGNTIYF. The V call is TRBV3-1 (or the pseudogene TRBV3-2), the J call TRBJ1-3; no clear D gene. V gave up 0 bases and J gave up 0 bases, with 6 bases separating them. Germline CDR1 and CDR2: LGHDT and YNNKEL (reference sequence). CDR3 length equals 15 residues.

The chain carries TRBV2 and TRBJ2-1; no clear D gene. Germline V gene lookup returns CDR1 SNHLY and CDR2 FYNNEI. V was clipped by 2 bases and J by 9 bases, with 20 bases between them. The CDR3 loop spans 16 amino acids. CDR3 sequence reads: CASSESRAGSGGEQFF. The CDR3 nucleotides read TGTGCCAGCAGTGAAAGTCGGGCTGGATCGGGTGGTGAGCAGTTCTTC.

This chain uses TRBV7-9 with TRBJ2-3, with 8 bases that match TRBD2. CDR1 is SEHNR, CDR2 FQNEAQ, per germline (reference sequence). This CDR3 is 16 amino acids long. V lost 2 bases and J lost 3; bases outside the gene matches: 7. The CDR3 nucleotides read TGTGCCAGCAGCTTAACCGCGGGGGGCCCTACAGATACGCAGTATTTT. It is translated as CASSLTAGGPTDTQYF.

V is TRBV7-9 and J is TRBJ1-3; D uncertain. V lost 5 bases and J lost 2, with 10 bases in between. The germline CDR1 and CDR2 sequences are SEHNR and FQNEAQ (reference sequence). The CDR3 contains 14 residues. The CDR3 reads CASSERGTGNTIYF. CDR3 coding DNA: TGTGCCAGCAGCGAGAGAGGTACTGGAAACACCATATATTTT.

The rearrangement joins TRBV6-2 or TRBV6-3 to TRBJ2-5; 9 positions agree with TRBD2. The trim removed 3 bases at V and 2 bases at J, leaving 1 base unmatched. Germline V gives CDR1 MNHEY, CDR2 SVGEGT. The CDR3 has 14 residues. CDR3 region: CASSYAGGQETQYF. The CDR3 DNA reads as TGTGCCAGCAGTTATGCGGGGGGGCAAGAGACCCAGTACTTC.

The chain joins TRBV6-5 to TRBJ1-3; D call uncertain. The CDR3 totals 15 residues. The V end lost 0 bases, the J end lost 2 bases, and 8 bases lay between the germline ends. CDR1 and CDR2 (germline): MNHEY, SVGAGI. As DNA, the CDR3 is TGTGCCAGCAGTTACTCTACCGGGGCTGGAAACACCATATATTTT. Protein sequence: CASSYSTGAGNTIYF.

The rearrangement joins TRBV12-3 or TRBV12-4 to TRBJ1-2; no firm D call. Trimming took 4 bases from V and 4 from J, leaving 7 bases between them. The CDR3 contains 12 residues. CDR3 protein: CASSSVGYGYTF. CDR3 coding DNA: TGTGCCAGCAGTTCGGTCGGCTATGGCTACACCTTC.

The rearrangement joins TRBV21-1 to TRBJ1-2. TRBV21-1 is flagged as a pseudogene. The CDR3 runs to 12 residues. The CDR3, as DNA: TGTGCCAGCAGCGGATGGGGGGGTGGCTACACCTTC. This translates into CASSGWGGGYTF.

The CDR3 reads CASSVGIGGTEAFF. DNA for the CDR3: TGTGCCAGCAGCGTAGGGATTGGGGGCACTGAAGCTTTCTTT. The chain carries TRBV7-9 and TRBJ1-1; D is possibly TRBD1 (5 bases). This CDR3 is built from 14 residues. V dropped 5 bases and J dropped 4 bases, with 14 bases sitting between them. From germline, CDR1 is SEHNR and CDR2 FQNEAQ (reference sequence).